The sample holds one count of the clone carrying this T cell receptor beta chain. Its antigen is unknown. Reverse transcribed after extraction, RNA yielded cDNA as the sequencing template. Measured with immunoSEQ multiplex PCR; TCRdb has only the in-frame clones, and not every one. The data show around 200,000 clones, with over 60% seen just once and around 4.2% held by the top ten. Treatment specified: oral pan-JAK inhibitor, 5-10 mg twice daily. This specimen comes from a study of CD8+ T cells in alopecia areata. Whole-study context: Patients received oral tofacitinib, 5 to 10 mg twice daily, for moderate-to-severe alopecia areata. Study conclusions and caveats: With just one nonresponder, it is still uncertain whether baseline CD8+ expansion relates to response. Sequencing of scalp samples also includes resident alphabeta T cells from normal skin. Persistence of many expanded lesional clones was seen in scalp and blood during tofacitinib.

The germline gives CDR1 SGHNT, CDR2 YYREEE (reference sequence). V lost 4 bases and J lost 5; bases outside the gene matches: 9. This CDR3 is built from 15 residues. Here the sequenced sample was CD4+ T cells sorted from blood, taken at week 4, from a patient treated with tofacitinib. The sequence was collected from a human donor with alopecia areata. The V call is TRBV5-4, the J call TRBJ2-3; 8 bases match TRBD2. CDR3: CASSRRGGSKDTQYF. CDR3 bases: TGTGCCAGCAGCCGTCGGGGGGGCTCAAAAGATACGCAGTATTTT. Based on the CDR3 plus reference TRBV5-4 and TRBJ2-3, the full variable domain is ETGVTQSPTHLIKTRGQQVTLRCSSQSGHNTVSWYQQALGQGPQFIFQYYREEENGRGNFPPRFSGLQFPNYSSELNVNALELDDSALYLCASSRRGGSKDTQYFGPGTRLTVL.